The 18 T cell receptor beta chains below come from one sample, sequenced in a study of shared clonotypes between healthy human individuals. This table comes from immunoSEQ multiplex PCR, and its TCRdb copy is limited to in-frame clones, with some not included. Here the sample spans 190,000 or so clones, 85% to 95% being singletons. Sequencing was carried out using naive CD4+ T cells sorted from blood. Subset described: CD45RA+ positively selected. The receptor set was obtained from a woman aged 30 to 39 in good health.

The chain is built from TRBV5-5 and TRBJ1-1, with 9 bases identical to TRBD1. Trimming took 0 bases from V and 0 from J; bases not matched to a gene: 9. Germline CDR1 SGHKS, CDR2 YYEKEE (reference sequence). CDR3 length: 18 residues. The CDR3 DNA reads TGTGCCAGCAGCTTGGGACCGGACAGGGGATTCATGAACACTGAAGCTTTCTTT. It translates to CASSLGPDRGFMNTEAFF.

The CDR3, as DNA: TGTGCCAGCAGTTCGCCCGGGACAGGGAACCACGAGCAGTACTTC. Translated, it gives CASSSPGTGNHEQYF. This chain connects TRBV28 to TRBJ2-7, with 9 bases fitting TRBD1. V trimming: 4 bases; J trimming: 5 bases; junction bases outside the gene matches: 9. Germline CDR1 is MDHEN and CDR2 is SYDVKM. The CDR3 consists of 15 residues.

The chain uses TRBV25-1 and TRBJ2-7; no definite D call. V gave up 0 bases and J gave up 2 bases, with 11 bases separating them. Per the germline V gene, CDR1 is MGHDK and CDR2 is SYGVNS. The CDR3 loop spans 15 amino acids. Here the CDR3 DNA reads TGTGCCAGCAGTGAATATAGGACGACGACCTACGAGCAGTACTTC. This encodes CASSEYRTTTYEQYF.

The chain joins TRBV7-8 to TRBJ2-7, with D unclear. The germline gives CDR1 SGHVS, CDR2 FQNEAQ. The CDR3 loop spans 13 amino acids. V lost 4 bases to trimming and J lost 2 bases, with 9 bases between them. The CDR3 region has the DNA TGTGCCAGCAGCTACAACAGCGCCTACGAGCAGTACTTC. Its protein product is CASSYNSAYEQYF.

The gene calls are TRBV15 and TRBJ1-1; 10 bases are a match to TRBD1. CDR1 LNHNV and CDR2 YYDKDF come from the germline V gene (reference sequence). J was trimmed by 0 bases and V by 3 bases; bases with no gene match: 1. This CDR3 has 15 amino acids. The CDR3 is CATSRDRGMNTEAFF. CDR3 nucleotide sequence: TGTGCCACCAGCAGGGACAGGGGGATGAACACTGAAGCTTTCTTT.

This clone appeared once. The V gene is TRBV28, the J gene TRBJ1-5, with D uncertain. Germline V gene lookup returns CDR1 MDHEN and CDR2 SYDVKM. Trimming pared 2 bases from V and 2 bases from J, leaving 13 bases between. CDR3 length: 16 residues. The CDR3: CASSLGLPVGNQPQHF. Written as DNA, the CDR3 is TGTGCCAGCAGTTTAGGGTTGCCGGTAGGCAATCAGCCCCAGCATTTT.

This clone occurred a few times. CDR3 in DNA: TGTGCCAGTAGTATAGATCAGGGGGAGAATGGCTACACCTTC. The encoded protein is CASSIDQGENGYTF. V gene TRBV19 combines with J gene TRBJ1-2, with TRBD1 identical over 7 bases. Trimming at V came to 0 bases and at J to 6 bases, leaving 4 bases not matched to a gene. The germline V gene encodes CDR1 LNHDA and CDR2 SQIVND (reference sequence). This CDR3 region has 14 residues.

The V and J genes are TRBV27 and TRBJ2-5; maybe TRBD2 (6 bases). The better agreement between TRBJ2-7 and the DNA end casts doubt on the J call. The CDR3 totals 17 residues. Germline CDR1 and CDR2: MNHEY and SMNVEV (reference sequence). CDR3 in DNA: TGTGCCAGCAGTACCCTACGGGGGACCCAGAGCTCCTACGAGCAGTACTTC. It codes for CASSTLRGTQSSYEQYF.

J is TRBJ2-7 and V is TRBV2; a weak D match, TRBD1 (6 bases). The CDR3 totals 15 residues. V lost 0 bases, J lost 13 bases, and 22 bases lay in between. The V gene's germline CDR1 is SNHLY and CDR2 FYNNEI. The CDR3: CASSEAPLRDKREYF. The CDR3 bases are TGTGCCAGCAGTGAAGCACCTCTCCGGGACAAAAGGGAATACTTC.

This chain links TRBV19 with TRBJ1-2, with D uncertain. V lost 5 bases and J 4 bases, leaving 17 bases between the germline ends. Per the germline V gene, CDR1 is LNHDA and CDR2 is SQIVND (reference sequence). There are 15 residues in the CDR3. The CDR3 DNA is TGTGCCAGTAGTCCTGAACACCCCTTATTCTATGGCTACACCTTC. The encoded protein is CASSPEHPLFYGYTF.

In its sample, this clone was seen once. The chain links TRBV9 to TRBJ2-5; D might be TRBD2 (7 bases). The DNA end is a closer match to TRBJ2-7, so the J assignment may be wrong. CDR1 SGDLS and CDR2 YYNGEE come from the germline V gene. This CDR3 region has 14 residues. The CDR3 protein is CASSPYREGYEQYF. The CDR3 DNA sequence: TGTGCCAGCAGCCCATACAGGGAGGGCTACGAGCAGTACTTC.

V usage is TRBV29-1 and J usage is TRBJ2-7; maybe TRBD2 (6 bases). Trimming left V 4 bases short and J 2 bases short, with 9 bases between. Looked up from germline, CDR1 is SQVTM and CDR2 is ANQGSEA. CDR3 length equals 12 residues. As DNA, the CDR3 is TGCAGCGTTGGTAGCGGAACCTACGAGCAGTACTTC. The encoded protein is CSVGSGTYEQYF.

The chain joins TRBV18 to TRBJ2-7; D is perhaps TRBD2 (7 bases). This CDR3 has 15 amino acids. Per the germline V gene, CDR1 is KGHSH and CDR2 is LQKENI. The ends were cut back, 4 bases at V and 0 bases at J, with 13 bases in the middle. The CDR3 nucleotides are TGTGCCAGCTCACTGTGGGGGGGCAGCTCCTACGAGCAGTACTTC. Protein product: CASSLWGGSSYEQYF.

V is TRBV7-2 and J is TRBJ2-2; D may be TRBD2 (6 bases). CDR3 length: 13 residues. Trimming shortened V by 3 bases and J by 8 bases, and 10 bases separated the two germline ends. Germline-derived CDR1 and CDR2 are SGHTA and FQGNSA. The CDR3 spells CASSLAGWGELFF. The CDR3 nucleotides are TGTGCCAGCAGCTTGGCGGGATGGGGGGAGCTGTTTTTT.

V is TRBV28 and J is TRBJ2-7, with 7 bases aligning to TRBD1. Germline V gene data show CDR1 as MDHEN and CDR2 as SYDVKM. V lost 7 bases, J lost 2 bases, and 11 bases stayed unmatched. CDR3 size: 15 residues. The CDR3 sequence: CASTNAPTGTYEQYF. The CDR3 nucleotides read TGTGCCAGCACCAATGCCCCGACAGGGACCTACGAGCAGTACTTC. The full variable domain, in which reference TRBV28 and TRBJ2-7 provide the parts outside the CDR3, is DVKVTQSSRYLVKRTGEKVFLECVQDMDHENMFWYRQDPGLGLRLIYFSYDVKMKEKGDIPEGYSVSREKKERFSLILESASTNQTSMYLCASTNAPTGTYEQYFGPGTRLTVT.

The chain uses TRBV4-1 and TRBJ1-1; D call uncertain. The CDR3 is made up of 14 amino acids. Per the germline V gene, CDR1 is MGHRA and CDR2 is YSYEKL. Between the trimmed V and J ends, which lost 1 base and 0 bases, there was a span of 6 bases. The CDR3 sequence: CASSQGWMNTEAFF. CDR3 DNA: TGCGCCAGCAGCCAAGGATGGATGAACACTGAAGCTTTCTTT.

The J gene is TRBJ2-3, the V gene TRBV6-6; TRBD2 matches 10 bases. This CDR3 contains 16 residues. The germline V gene encodes CDR1 MNHNY and CDR2 SVGAGI (reference sequence). The V and J ends lost 2 bases and 3 bases, in that order; junction bases with no gene match: 5. The CDR3 sequence is CASSYKTSGMTDTQYF. CDR3 nucleotides: TGTGCCAGCAGTTACAAAACTAGCGGGATGACAGATACGCAGTATTTT.

The chain links TRBV5-1 to TRBJ2-5; D unresolved. The end of the DNA is better explained by TRBJ2-7, so the J call may be wrong. CDR1 and CDR2 (germline): SGHRS, YFSETQ. This CDR3 comprises 13 residues. CDR3 sequence (DNA): TGCGCCAGCAGCCAACAGAGCTCCTACGAGCAGTACTTC. Protein product: CASSQQSSYEQYF.